This T cell receptor (beta chain) originates from a study of shared clonotypes between healthy human individuals. V was pared by 3 bases and J by 4 bases, with 13 bases between. The germline CDR1 and CDR2 sequences are SGHNT and YYREEE (reference sequence). The CDR3 runs 14 residues. The sample holds one count of this clone. Its antigen is as yet unknown. Regarding the study as a whole: Researchers found naive subsets generally carried larger estimated richness than memory subsets.

The authors distributed each subset's genomic DNA evenly over several immunoSEQ plates. Sequenced by immunoSEQ multiplex PCR; TCRdb stores in-frame clones only, minus some. The table lists some 2,400,000 clones, under 97% of them singletons. Source material: naive CD4+ T cells sorted from blood. Specified subset: CD45RA+ positively selected. This receptor was identified in a man younger than 35 in good health. V and J are TRBV5-4 and TRBJ1-2; D possibly corresponds to TRBD1 (5 bases). CDR3 DNA: TGTGCCAGCAGCTCCCGACAGACCCTCTATGGCTACACCTTC. It translates to CASSSRQTLYGYTF.